The entry that follows covers one T cell receptor (beta chain) sequence. The antigen remains undetermined. In germline, CDR1 is SEHNR, CDR2 FQNEAQ (reference sequence). This CDR3 comprises 14 residues. Trimming cost V 5 bases and J 10 bases; bases outside gene matches: 8. This record comes from a study of T cell responses to AZD1222 COVID-19 vaccine. Pooling covered second doses at about 4 or about 12 weeks. General study results and limits: Reportedly, nearly half the spike-specific TCRs target unmutated variant regions. Repertoire collection took place solely once the T cell response had peaked. Two AZD1222 administrations were followed by greater Spike-specific TCR breadth and depth.

The assay was immunoSEQ multiplex PCR, and TCRdb's table has in-frame clones only and misses some. Of 20,000 to 30,000 clones detected, around 90% appear once; the ten largest clones hold under 3.5%. The origin of this receptor is an adult who received the AZD1222 COVID-19 vaccine. The specimen comprised peripheral blood, sampled 28 days after the second AZD1222 dose. The chain couples TRBV7-9 to TRBJ1-6, with TRBD1 identical over 7 bases. The CDR3 DNA is TGTGCCAGCAGCATAGGGACAGCGGCCTCACCCCTCCACTTT. Translating it yields CASSIGTAASPLHF. Variable domain in full (rest from reference TRBV7-9 and TRBJ1-6): DTGVSQNPRHKITKRGQNVTFRCDPISEHNRLYWYRQTLGQGPEFLTYFQNEAQLEKSRLLSDRFSAERPKGSFSTLEIQRTEQGDSAMYLCASSIGTAASPLHFGNGTRLTVT.